This passage covers 21 T cell receptor beta chains from one sample sequenced in a study of neurological immune-mediated disorders. MiXCR was run by TCRdb on the 5' RACE reads, yielding one entry per CDR3 protein. Here the sample spans 25,000 or so distinct CDR3 sequences, 9.5% to 15% being singletons. The sequenced sample was PBMCs. Source of these receptors: a man aged 55 to 70 in good health.

There are many counts of this clonotype. V usage is TRBV20-1 and J usage is TRBJ2-5; D is unresolved. This CDR3 is built from 13 residues. Germline V gene lookup returns CDR1 DFQATT and CDR2 SNEGSKA (reference sequence). V was shortened by 6 bases and J by 1 base, with 12 bases between the two germline ends. The CDR3 is CSAARTGQETQYF. The CDR3 DNA sequence: TGCAGTGCGGCTCGGACGGGCCAAGAGACCCAGTACTTC.

This clonotype was counted at least ten times. The rearrangement uses TRBV9 and TRBJ2-6, with D possibly being TRBD1 (6 bases). V was clipped by 4 bases and J by 0 bases, with 20 bases between them. The germline V gene encodes CDR1 SGDLS and CDR2 YYNGEE. The length of the CDR3 is 19 residues. CDR3 nucleotides: TGTGCCAGCAGCCCCTCAACCGGGACACCCAGCTCTGGGGCCAACGTCCTGACTTTC. The encoded protein is CASSPSTGTPSSGANVLTF.

This clonotype was picked up many times. J is TRBJ1-2 and V is TRBV5-1; 10 bases match TRBD1. V gave up 4 bases and J gave up 6 bases; unmatched junction bases: 6. Germline CDR1 is SGHRS and CDR2 is YFSETQ. The CDR3 is 14 amino acids. CDR3 in DNA: TGCGCCAGCAGCCCGAGACAGGGGGCGCATGGCTACACCTTC. Translated, it gives CASSPRQGAHGYTF. Variable domain in full (rest from reference TRBV5-1 and TRBJ1-2): KAGVTQTPRYLIKTRGQQVTLSCSPISGHRSVSWYQQTPGQGLQFLFEYFSETQRNKGNFPGRFSGRQFSNSRSEMNVSTLELGDSALYLCASSPRQGAHGYTFGSGTRLTVV.

This clonotype was seen ten or more times. The genes are TRBV20-1 and TRBJ1-5, with D perhaps TRBD1 (5 bases). The germline gives CDR1 DFQATT, CDR2 SNEGSKA (reference sequence). The CDR3 totals 12 residues. Deletions cut 6 bases from V and 4 bases from J, with 10 bases between. CDR3: CSAAGGNQPQHF. For the CDR3, the DNA is TGCAGTGCGGCCGGGGGGAATCAGCCCCAGCATTTT.

Many counts were recorded for this clonotype. The chain couples TRBV3-1 to TRBJ1-2; TRBD1 might be the D (5 bases). The V gene lost 2 bases and the J gene lost 0 bases, with 10 bases spanning the gap. Germline V gives CDR1 LGHDT, CDR2 YNNKEL (reference sequence). There are 15 residues in the CDR3. CDR3 in DNA: TGTGCCAGCAGCCAACGACAGCTCACTAACTATGGCTACACCTTC. Its translation: CASSQRQLTNYGYTF.

This clonotype was picked up many times. This CDR3 is CASSHTNGASSGANVLTF. The CDR3 DNA reads TGTGCCAGCAGCCATACGAACGGGGCTAGCTCTGGGGCCAACGTCCTGACTTTC. The chain is built from TRBV3-1 and TRBJ2-6, with D possibly being TRBD1 or TRBD2 (5 bases each). The ends were cut back, 3 bases at V and 0 bases at J, with 15 bases in the middle. Germline CDR1 is LGHDT and CDR2 is YNNKEL (reference sequence). The CDR3 length is 18 residues.

In this sample, this clonotype turned up many times. This CDR3 is CASSQGQPRSGNTIYF. CDR3 DNA sequence: TGTGCCAGCAGCCAGGGACAGCCACGCTCTGGAAACACCATATATTTT. V usage is TRBV5-5 and J usage is TRBJ1-3; 7 bases line up with TRBD1. V shed 4 bases and J 0 bases; nucleotides not matched to a gene: 7. This CDR3 region has 16 residues. Germline assignment: CDR1 SGHKS and CDR2 YYEKEE (reference sequence).

Ten or more counts support this clonotype. The chain combines TRBV5-6 with TRBJ2-5; a weak D match, TRBD2 (6 bases). This CDR3 is built from 16 residues. V was cut by 0 bases and J by 6 bases, with 18 bases left in between. Germline CDR1 is SGHDT and CDR2 is YYEEEE. The CDR3 DNA is TGTGCCAGCAGCTTGGGGTTATGGGCGGGGCGGAAGACCCAGTACTTC. Encoded protein: CASSLGLWAGRKTQYF. The full variable domain, completed using reference TRBV5-6 and TRBJ2-5, is DAGVTQSPTHLIKTRGQQVTLRCSPKSGHDTVSWYQQALGQGPQFIFQYYEEEERQRGNFPDRFSGHQFPNYSSELNVNALLLGDSALYLCASSLGLWAGRKTQYFGPGTRLLVL.

This clonotype has at least ten counts. The gene calls are TRBV7-8 and TRBJ2-1; TRBD1 aligns across 7 bases. V lost 0 bases to trimming and J lost 3 bases; unmatched junction nucleotides: 8. CDR1 and CDR2 (germline): SGHVS, FQNEAQ. The CDR3 is made up of 17 amino acids. The CDR3, as DNA: TGTGCCAGCAGCTTAGCGGTACAGGGGAACTTCTACAATGAGCAGTTCTTC. Amino acid sequence: CASSLAVQGNFYNEQFF. Full variable domain (rest looked up from reference TRBV7-8 and TRBJ2-1): GAGVSQSPRYKVAKRGQDVALRCDPISGHVSLFWYQQALGQGPEFLTYFQNEAQLDKSGLPSDRFFAERPEGSVSTLKIQRTQQEDSAVYLCASSLAVQGNFYNEQFFGPGTRLTVL.

Many counts were recorded for this clonotype. The CDR3 bases are TGTGCCAGCAGCCATAAGGACACCTGGGACACTGAAGCTTTCTTT. Amino acid sequence: CASSHKDTWDTEAFF. The chain couples TRBV7-2 to TRBJ1-1; D is perhaps TRBD1 (5 bases). The CDR3 contains 15 residues. V was clipped by 5 bases and J by 3 bases, with 16 bases between them. Germline values: CDR1 SGHTA, CDR2 FQGNSA.

In its sample, this clonotype was seen many times. The gene calls are TRBV20-1 and TRBJ1-1, with TRBD1 as a possible D gene (6 bases). The CDR3 has 14 residues. CDR1 DFQATT and CDR2 SNEGSKA come from the germline V gene (reference sequence). V gave up 0 bases and J gave up 3 bases, with 11 bases separating them. CDR3 loop: CSARETDSYTEAFF. CDR3 coding DNA: TGCAGTGCTAGAGAAACGGACAGCTACACTGAAGCTTTCTTT.

This clonotype has ten or more counts. The chain couples TRBV19 to TRBJ2-1, with 9 bases that match TRBD1. Looked up from germline, CDR1 is LNHDA and CDR2 is SQIVND (reference sequence). V trimming: 5 bases; J trimming: 8 bases; junction bases outside the gene matches: 10. This CDR3 region has 15 residues. Here the CDR3 reads CASSVSGTGTHEQFF. CDR3 sequence (DNA): TGTGCCAGTAGTGTCTCCGGGACAGGGACCCATGAGCAGTTCTTC.

This clonotype was counted ten times or more. J is TRBJ1-5 and V is TRBV6-1, with 9 bases aligning to TRBD1. The CDR3 is 16 residues long. Per the germline V gene, CDR1 is MNHNS and CDR2 is SASEGT. Trimming cost V 6 bases and J 7 bases; bases outside gene matches: 13. The DNA for the CDR3 is TGTGCCAGCAGCGATCCGCTAACAGGGGGCGACCAGCCCCAGCATTTT. Translating it yields CASSDPLTGGDQPQHF.

This clonotype appeared many times. The J gene is TRBJ1-6, the V gene TRBV3-1; TRBD1 is a possible D gene (5 bases). CDR3 length equals 13 residues. The V and J ends lost 4 bases and 11 bases respectively, with 12 bases between them. CDR1 LGHDT and CDR2 YNNKEL come from the germline V gene (reference sequence). The CDR3 nucleotides are TGTGCCAGCAGCCCATCCGGGGGGACACCCCTCCACTTT. Translation: CASSPSGGTPLHF.

This clonotype was counted ten times or more. J is TRBJ2-1 and V is TRBV7-9; D ambiguous. From germline, CDR1 is SEHNR and CDR2 FQNEAQ (reference sequence). The CDR3 spans 13 residues. Deletions cut 5 bases from V and 9 bases from J, with 14 bases between. For the CDR3, the DNA is TGTGCCAGCAGCCAGGACCTCTCAAGTGAGCAGTTCTTC. Translation gives CASSQDLSSEQFF.

This clonotype was recorded many times. The CDR3 sequence: CASSSSDTQYF. In DNA, the CDR3 is TGCGCCAGCAGCTCTTCAGATACGCAGTATTTT. V usage is TRBV5-1 and J usage is TRBJ2-3, with no clear D. V lost 3 bases and J 4 bases, leaving 3 bases between the germline ends. Germline loops: CDR1 SGHRS, CDR2 YFSETQ. The CDR3 loop spans 11 amino acids.

In DNA, the CDR3 is TGCGCCAGCAGCTTCCAGGGACCGGCGGGGGATGAGCAGTTCTTC. Encoded protein: CASSFQGPAGDEQFF. This chain connects TRBV5-1 to TRBJ2-1; 7 bases map to TRBD2. CDR3 length equals 15 residues. Germline CDR1 SGHRS, CDR2 YFSETQ. V lost 2 bases, J lost 8 bases, and 10 bases stayed unmatched.

This clonotype occurred many times. This chain joins TRBV5-1 and TRBJ1-2, with D possibly matching TRBD1 (5 bases). The V gene's germline CDR1 is SGHRS and CDR2 YFSETQ. The ends were cut back, 3 bases at V and 4 bases at J, with 13 bases in the middle. The CDR3 contains 14 residues. The CDR3 DNA sequence: TGCGCCAGCAGCTCTGGGGCTATGGGCTATGGCTACACCTTC. Residues: CASSSGAMGYGYTF.

The V call is TRBV12-3 or TRBV12-4, the J call TRBJ1-3; no reliable D call. V dropped 5 bases and J dropped 7 bases, with 21 bases sitting between them. The CDR3 covers 16 residues. CDR3 sequence reads: CASSPNINGGRNTIYF. The DNA of the CDR3 is TGTGCCAGCAGTCCCAACATCAACGGTGGGCGGAACACCATATATTTT.

Ten or more counts support this clonotype. The genes are TRBV3-1 and TRBJ1-6; TRBD1 might be the D (6 bases). CDR1 and CDR2 from the germline V gene are LGHDT and YNNKEL (reference sequence). V lost 1 base and J 6 bases, leaving 16 bases between the germline ends. CDR3 size: 17 residues. CDR3 sequence (DNA): TGTGCCAGCAGCCAAGGGACAGTGGTTTTAACTAATTCACCCCTCCACTTT. As protein: CASSQGTVVLTNSPLHF.

The genes are TRBV20-1 and TRBJ2-7, with TRBD1 identical over 12 bases. With 6 bases clipped from V and 4 bases from J, the junction kept 7 bases outside the gene matches. CDR3 length: 14 residues. CDR1 and CDR2 from the germline V gene are DFQATT and SNEGSKA (reference sequence). CDR3 nucleotides: TGCAGTGCGGTTCCGGGACAGGGGGCTTACGAGCAGTACTTC. This sequence encodes CSAVPGQGAYEQYF.